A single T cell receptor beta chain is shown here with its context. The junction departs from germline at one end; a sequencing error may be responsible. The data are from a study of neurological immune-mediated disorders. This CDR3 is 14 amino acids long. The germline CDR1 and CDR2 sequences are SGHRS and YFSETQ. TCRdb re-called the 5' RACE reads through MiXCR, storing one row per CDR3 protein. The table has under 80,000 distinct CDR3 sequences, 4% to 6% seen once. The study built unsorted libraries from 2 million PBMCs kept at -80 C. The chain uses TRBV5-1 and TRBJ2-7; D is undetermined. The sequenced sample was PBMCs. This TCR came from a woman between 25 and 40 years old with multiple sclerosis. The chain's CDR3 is CASSLSLGLYEQNF. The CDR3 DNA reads TGCGCCAGCAGCTTGTCTCTCGGGTTGTACGAGCAGAACTTC. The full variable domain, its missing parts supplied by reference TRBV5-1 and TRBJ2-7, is KAGVTQTPRYLIKTRGQQVTLSCSPISGHRSVSWYQQTPGQGLQFLFEYFSETQRNKGNFPGRFSGRQFSNSRSEMNVSTLELGDSALYLCASSLSLGLYEQNFGPGTRLTVT.